This T cell receptor (beta chain) is drawn from a study of beta chain features in type 1 diabetes. Whole-study findings and limits: Equally in patients and controls, PCR might preferentially amplify shorter templates.

From germline, CDR1 is MNHEY and CDR2 SMNVEV (reference sequence). The CDR3 runs 13 residues. Trimming shortened V by 6 bases and J by 7 bases, and 13 bases separated the two germline ends. The study reverse transcribed the entire isolated RNA, so it sequenced expressed TCRB transcripts. Method: immunoSEQ multiplex PCR; TCRdb's copy keeps in-frame clones and lacks some. Altogether about 230,000 clones are present, roughly 9.6% being singletons, with the ten largest covering about 0.037%. This clone was picked up a small number of times. Its matching antigen is unknown. The V call is TRBV27, the J call TRBJ1-5, with D tentatively TRBD1 (6 bases). The sample consisted of naive CD4+ T cells from blood. This TCR came from a young woman in good health. In nucleotides, the CDR3 is TGTGCCAGCAGGGGGGTACAGGGACAGCCCCAGCATTTT. It codes for CASRGVQGQPQHF.